The sequence of this T cell receptor (beta chain) was determined in a study of blood T cell repertoires in COVID-19. Looking at the study overall: Whether acute or convalescent, the COVID-19 samples came from the United States, Italy and Spain. T cells, B-cell-depleted T cells, or PBMCs supplied cDNA or gDNA.

In Seattle, patients joined the study during active infection and were tracked longitudinally. Trimming pared 4 bases from V and 5 bases from J, leaving 12 bases between. CDR3 length equals 14 residues. Germline values: CDR1 SGHNT, CDR2 YYREEE (reference sequence). Repertoires were generated with immunoSEQ multiplex PCR, while TCRdb's copy carries only in-frame clones and drops some. Among some 240,000 clones, approximately 85% were seen once, and the ten largest hold 2% to 3%. Sequences were obtained from peripheral blood. This receptor was identified in a woman in her seventies with COVID-19, enrolled during active disease. The chain recombines TRBV5-4 with TRBJ2-2; possibly TRBD2 for D (5 bases). The CDR3 is CASSPSGGTGELFF. Written as DNA, the CDR3 is TGTGCCAGCAGCCCAAGCGGTGGAACCGGGGAGCTGTTTTTT. The full variable domain, its missing parts supplied by reference TRBV5-4 and TRBJ2-2, is ETGVTQSPTHLIKTRGQQVTLRCSSQSGHNTVSWYQQALGQGPQFIFQYYREEENGRGNFPPRFSGLQFPNYSSELNVNALELDDSALYLCASSPSGGTGELFFGEGSRLTVL.